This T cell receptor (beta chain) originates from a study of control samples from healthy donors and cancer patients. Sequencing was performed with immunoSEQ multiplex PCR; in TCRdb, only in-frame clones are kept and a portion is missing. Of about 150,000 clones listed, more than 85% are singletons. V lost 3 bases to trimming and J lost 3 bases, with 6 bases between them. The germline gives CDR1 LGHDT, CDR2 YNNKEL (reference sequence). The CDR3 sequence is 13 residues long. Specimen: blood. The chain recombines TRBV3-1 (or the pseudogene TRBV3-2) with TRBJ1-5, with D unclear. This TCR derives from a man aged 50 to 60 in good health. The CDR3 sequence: CASSQLLNQPQHF. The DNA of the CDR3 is TGTGCCAGCAGCCAGCTGCTCAATCAGCCCCAGCATTTT.